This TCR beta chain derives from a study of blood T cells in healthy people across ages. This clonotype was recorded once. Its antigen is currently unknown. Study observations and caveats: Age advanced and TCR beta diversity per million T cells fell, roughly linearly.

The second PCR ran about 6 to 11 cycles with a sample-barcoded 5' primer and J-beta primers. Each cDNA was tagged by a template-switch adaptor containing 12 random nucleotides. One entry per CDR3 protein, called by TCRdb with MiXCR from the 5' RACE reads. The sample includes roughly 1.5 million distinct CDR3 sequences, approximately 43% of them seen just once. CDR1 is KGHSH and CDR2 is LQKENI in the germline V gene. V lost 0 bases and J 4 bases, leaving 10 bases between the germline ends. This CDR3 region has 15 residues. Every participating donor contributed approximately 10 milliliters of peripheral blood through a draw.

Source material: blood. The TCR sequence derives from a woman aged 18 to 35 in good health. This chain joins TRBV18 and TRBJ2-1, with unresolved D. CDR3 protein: CASSPPGSLYNEQFF. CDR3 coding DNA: TGTGCCAGCTCACCACCGGGCTCCCTTTACAATGAGCAGTTCTTC.